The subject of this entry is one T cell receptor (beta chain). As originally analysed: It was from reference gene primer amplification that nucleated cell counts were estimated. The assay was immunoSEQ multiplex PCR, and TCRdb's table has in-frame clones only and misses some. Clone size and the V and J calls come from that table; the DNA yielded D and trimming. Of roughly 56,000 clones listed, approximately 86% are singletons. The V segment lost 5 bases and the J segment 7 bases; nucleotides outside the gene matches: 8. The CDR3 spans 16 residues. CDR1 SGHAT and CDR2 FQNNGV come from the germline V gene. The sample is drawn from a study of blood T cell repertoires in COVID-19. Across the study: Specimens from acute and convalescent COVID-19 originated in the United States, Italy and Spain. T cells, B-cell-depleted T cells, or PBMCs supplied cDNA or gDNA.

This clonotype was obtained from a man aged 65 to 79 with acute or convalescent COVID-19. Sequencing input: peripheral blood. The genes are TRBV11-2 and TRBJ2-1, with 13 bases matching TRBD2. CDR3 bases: TGTGCCAGCAGCAAACAACTAGCGGGGGGGCTTAATGAGCAGTTCTTC. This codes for CASSKQLAGGLNEQFF.